A selection of T cell receptor beta chains follows, all from one sample in a study of T cell responses to AZD1222 COVID-19 vaccine. Using immunoSEQ multiplex PCR, the repertoire was profiled, and TCRdb retains in-frame clones only, with some absent. The table has about 86,000 clones, about 92% seen once. Specimen: peripheral blood, collected 28 days after the second AZD1222 dose. These receptors all stem from an adult who received the AZD1222 COVID-19 vaccine. CDR3s include the opening cysteine and the closing phenylalanine or tryptophan. D genes are given only for firm matches. Expanded clones are given a class, and other clones once, few, many or no size at all.

j_call: TRBJ1-2; clone_size: few; d_call: NA; v_call: TRBV2; cdr3_nt: TGTGCCAGCAGTGTCGAAGTTCGGAATTCAGGCTACACCTTC; cdr3_aa: CASSVEVRNSGYTF
j_call: TRBJ1-6; clone_size: NA; d_call: NA; v_call: TRBV13; cdr3_nt: TGTGCCAGCAGCTTAGGGTCGGGGAATTCACCCCTCCACTTT; cdr3_aa: CASSLGSGNSPLHF
j_call: TRBJ1-1; clone_size: NA; d_call: TRBD1; v_call: TRBV6-6; cdr3_nt: TGTGCCAGCAGTTACGGGAACAGGGGTTGGACTGAAGCTTTCTTT; cdr3_aa: CASSYGNRGWTEAFF
j_call: TRBJ1-2; clone_size: NA; d_call: NA; v_call: TRBV5-1; cdr3_nt: TGCGCCAGCAGCTTAGGGACTGCGAATTATGGCTACACCTTC; cdr3_aa: CASSLGTANYGYTF
j_call: TRBJ2-7; clone_size: NA; d_call: NA; v_call: TRBV7-2; cdr3_nt: TGTGCCAGCAGCTTAAGGTGGGGTTACGAGCAGTACTTC; cdr3_aa: CASSLRWGYEQYF
j_call: TRBJ1-1; clone_size: NA; d_call: TRBD1; v_call: TRBV10-3; cdr3_nt: TGTGCCATCAGTGAGTCGACAGGGCTTTTGAACACTGAAGCTTTCTTT; cdr3_aa: CAISESTGLLNTEAFF
j_call: TRBJ2-2; clone_size: NA; d_call: NA; v_call: TRBV3-1/TRBV3-2; cdr3_nt: TGTGCCAGCACCTCGGATCGGGAGATGAACACCGGGGAGCTGTTTTTT; cdr3_aa: CASTSDREMNTGELFF
j_call: TRBJ2-7; clone_size: NA; d_call: TRBD1; v_call: TRBV3-1/TRBV3-2; cdr3_nt: TGTGCCAGCAGCAAGCTTGGGACAGGGGTTTACGAGCAGTACTTC; cdr3_aa: CASSKLGTGVYEQYF
j_call: TRBJ1-3; clone_size: NA; d_call: NA; v_call: TRBV7-3; cdr3_nt: TGTGCCAGCAGCCAAAGCCAGGGTGCTGGAAACACCATATATTTT; cdr3_aa: CASSQSQGAGNTIYF
j_call: TRBJ1-1; clone_size: NA; d_call: NA; v_call: TRBV20-1; cdr3_nt: TGCAGTGCTAGCCGCGGCACTGAAGCTTTCTTT; cdr3_aa: CSASRGTEAFF
j_call: TRBJ1-6; clone_size: NA; d_call: TRBD1; v_call: TRBV7-8; cdr3_nt: TGTGCCAGCAGCGAACAGGGGGGGGATTCACCCCTCCACTTT; cdr3_aa: CASSEQGGDSPLHF
j_call: TRBJ2-3; clone_size: NA; d_call: NA; v_call: TRBV5-4; cdr3_nt: TGTGCCAGCAGCTTGGTGGATACCTACACAGATACGCAGTATTTT; cdr3_aa: CASSLVDTYTDTQYF
j_call: TRBJ1-6; clone_size: NA; d_call: NA; v_call: TRBV7-3; cdr3_nt: TGTGCCAGCAGCTCGGGGAGCTCCTATAATTCACCCCTCCACTTT; cdr3_aa: CASSSGSSYNSPLHF
j_call: TRBJ1-5; clone_size: NA; d_call: TRBD1; v_call: TRBV5-1; cdr3_nt: TGCGCCAGCAGCCAAGGACAGGGGGATCAGCCCCAGCATTTT; cdr3_aa: CASSQGQGDQPQHF
j_call: TRBJ2-2; clone_size: NA; d_call: TRBD1; v_call: TRBV9; cdr3_nt: TGTGCCAGCACTTTTACGGACAGGGCGATTGGCGGGGAGCTGTTTTTT; cdr3_aa: CASTFTDRAIGGELFF
j_call: TRBJ2-5; clone_size: NA; d_call: NA; v_call: TRBV6-1; cdr3_nt: TGTGCCAGCAGTGAAGGGGCAGGGCGAAGGGAGACCCAGTACTTC; cdr3_aa: CASSEGAGRRETQYF
j_call: TRBJ2-5; clone_size: NA; d_call: TRBD2; v_call: TRBV7-9; cdr3_nt: TGTGCCAGCAGCTTGGCTAGCGGGGGGTACCAAGAGACCCAGTACTTC; cdr3_aa: CASSLASGGYQETQYF
j_call: TRBJ1-4; clone_size: NA; d_call: TRBD1; v_call: TRBV18; cdr3_nt: TGTGCCAGCTCACCGGGACAGGGAGGGAATGGTGAAAAACTGTTTTTT; cdr3_aa: CASSPGQGGNGEKLFF
j_call: TRBJ2-7; clone_size: few; d_call: NA; v_call: TRBV12-5; cdr3_nt: TGTGCTAGGACCCAGAGGGGTAGGACCCGTTGGGAGCAGTACTTC; cdr3_aa: CARTQRGRTRWEQYF
j_call: TRBJ1-6; clone_size: once; d_call: NA; v_call: TRBV18; cdr3_nt: TGTGCCAGCTCACCACCTGCGGGGGATTCACCCCTCCACTTT; cdr3_aa: CASSPPAGDSPLHF
j_call: TRBJ1-1; clone_size: NA; d_call: NA; v_call: TRBV6-4; cdr3_nt: TGTGCCAGCGGCGAACCAGGGAGTGAAGCTTTCTTT; cdr3_aa: CASGEPGSEAFF
j_call: TRBJ2-2; clone_size: once; d_call: NA; v_call: TRBV18; cdr3_nt: TGTGCCAGCTCGGACTCCATCGCCGGGGAGCTGTTTTTT; cdr3_aa: CASSDSIAGELFF
j_call: TRBJ2-1; clone_size: few; d_call: NA; v_call: TRBV5-1; cdr3_nt: TGCGCCAGCAGCCCCCAGGGGAGCTACAATGAGCAGTTCTTC; cdr3_aa: CASSPQGSYNEQFF
j_call: TRBJ1-1; clone_size: NA; d_call: NA; v_call: TRBV6-5; cdr3_nt: TGTGCCAGCAGTTACACGAGAGCGGACACTGAAGCTTTCTTT; cdr3_aa: CASSYTRADTEAFF
j_call: TRBJ1-5; clone_size: NA; d_call: NA; v_call: TRBV28; cdr3_nt: TGTGCCAGCAGACCCACTGGGGTAGGCAATCAGCCCCAGCATTTT; cdr3_aa: CASRPTGVGNQPQHF
j_call: TRBJ2-2; clone_size: NA; d_call: TRBD2; v_call: TRBV7-9; cdr3_nt: TGTGCCAGCAGCTTACCCCTCCGACTAGCGGGGGCCACCGGGGAGCTGTTTTTT; cdr3_aa: CASSLPLRLAGATGELFF
j_call: TRBJ1-4; clone_size: NA; d_call: NA; v_call: TRBV19; cdr3_nt: TGTGCCAGTAGTTGGGGGCGCGCAACTAATGAAAAACTGTTTTTT; cdr3_aa: CASSWGRATNEKLFF
j_call: TRBJ1-2; clone_size: few; d_call: NA; v_call: TRBV10-3; cdr3_nt: TGTGCCATCAGTGACCGGGGGGCGACGCTGTATGGCTACACCTTC; cdr3_aa: CAISDRGATLYGYTF
j_call: TRBJ1-1; clone_size: NA; d_call: NA; v_call: TRBV6-4; cdr3_nt: TGTGCCAGCAGTGACTCGAGGAGGGCTACTATGAACACTGAAGCTTTCTTT; cdr3_aa: CASSDSRRATMNTEAFF
j_call: TRBJ2-1; clone_size: NA; d_call: NA; v_call: TRBV7-3; cdr3_nt: TGTGCCAGCAGCTCTTATGGCGGAGCCTACAATGAGCAGTTCTTC; cdr3_aa: CASSSYGGAYNEQFF
j_call: TRBJ2-1; clone_size: NA; d_call: TRBD2; v_call: TRBV4-3; cdr3_nt: TGCGCCAGCAGCCTTCGATACTCCGGGGGGTCAACCTACAATGAGCAGTTCTTC; cdr3_aa: CASSLRYSGGSTYNEQFF
j_call: TRBJ2-5; clone_size: NA; d_call: NA; v_call: TRBV11-2; cdr3_nt: TGTGCCAGCAGTTTAGACAGGCGGCGGGAGTACTTC; cdr3_aa: CASSLDRRREYF
j_call: TRBJ1-3; clone_size: NA; d_call: TRBD1; v_call: TRBV4-3; cdr3_nt: TGCGCCAGCAGCCAAGGGGACAGGGCAGAAGGAAACACCATATATTTT; cdr3_aa: CASSQGDRAEGNTIYF
j_call: TRBJ2-2; clone_size: NA; d_call: NA; v_call: TRBV12-3/TRBV12-4; cdr3_nt: TGTGCCAGCCAGGGAGAGGGCACCGGGGAGCTGTTTTTT; cdr3_aa: CASQGEGTGELFF
j_call: TRBJ1-5; clone_size: NA; d_call: NA; v_call: TRBV6-2/TRBV6-3; cdr3_nt: TGTGCCAGCAGCCCTAACGGGGGGGGGTGGAACCAGCCCCAGCATTTT; cdr3_aa: CASSPNGGGWNQPQHF
j_call: TRBJ1-4; clone_size: NA; d_call: NA; v_call: TRBV7-9; cdr3_nt: TGTGCCAGCAGCTTAGCGGAAACAGGGTATGAAAAACTGTTTTTT; cdr3_aa: CASSLAETGYEKLFF
j_call: TRBJ2-3; clone_size: NA; d_call: TRBD2; v_call: TRBV13; cdr3_nt: TGTGCCAGCAGCCCGGAGGGGAGCGGGGGGGTATCTAGCACAGATACGCAGTATTTT; cdr3_aa: CASSPEGSGGVSSTDTQYF
j_call: TRBJ2-7; clone_size: NA; d_call: NA; v_call: TRBV6-1; cdr3_nt: TGTGCCAGCAGTGATGGGCTCTACTACGAGCAGTACTTC; cdr3_aa: CASSDGLYYEQYF
j_call: TRBJ2-7; clone_size: NA; d_call: NA; v_call: TRBV3-1/TRBV3-2; cdr3_nt: TGTGCCAGCAGCCAAGGTAGCCCGGTTTACGAGCAGTACTTC; cdr3_aa: CASSQGSPVYEQYF
j_call: TRBJ1-1; clone_size: NA; d_call: TRBD1; v_call: TRBV4-2; cdr3_nt: TGTGCCAGCAGCCGGGCGGGACAGGGGACGAACACTGAAGCTTTCTTT; cdr3_aa: CASSRAGQGTNTEAFF
j_call: TRBJ2-5; clone_size: NA; d_call: NA; v_call: TRBV5-3; cdr3_nt: TGTGCCAGAAGCTTGGACAGGGAAGAGACCCAGTACTTC; cdr3_aa: CARSLDREETQYF
j_call: TRBJ1-1; clone_size: NA; d_call: NA; v_call: TRBV24-1; cdr3_nt: TGTGCCACCAGTGGAACAGAAACCCCTGAAGCTTTCTTT; cdr3_aa: CATSGTETPEAFF
j_call: TRBJ1-2; clone_size: NA; d_call: NA; v_call: TRBV7-9; cdr3_nt: TGTGCCAGCAGCCCCCCATACTATGGCTACACCTTC; cdr3_aa: CASSPPYYGYTF
j_call: TRBJ2-3; clone_size: NA; d_call: TRBD1; v_call: TRBV6-1; cdr3_nt: TGTGCCAGCAGTGAACGCTGGACAGGGTCTAGCACAGATACGCAGTATTTT; cdr3_aa: CASSERWTGSSTDTQYF
j_call: TRBJ1-1; clone_size: NA; d_call: NA; v_call: TRBV30; cdr3_nt: TGTGCCTGGAGTGCGAGGACTGAAGCTTTCTTT; cdr3_aa: CAWSARTEAFF
j_call: TRBJ2-1; clone_size: NA; d_call: TRBD1; v_call: TRBV9; cdr3_nt: TGTGCCAGCAGCGTTACTCCGGGACAGGGGGTTAATGAGCAGTTCTTC; cdr3_aa: CASSVTPGQGVNEQFF
j_call: TRBJ1-2; clone_size: NA; d_call: NA; v_call: TRBV6-1; cdr3_nt: TGTGCCAGCAGTGAAGTGCCTAACTATGGCTACACCTTC; cdr3_aa: CASSEVPNYGYTF
j_call: TRBJ1-1; clone_size: NA; d_call: NA; v_call: TRBV18; cdr3_nt: TGTGCCAGCTCACCCGGGAAGAGGGACCCTGAAGCTTTCTTT; cdr3_aa: CASSPGKRDPEAFF
j_call: TRBJ1-2; clone_size: NA; d_call: NA; v_call: TRBV28; cdr3_nt: TGTGCCAGCAGTTTACGGGGCCGAAACTATGGCTACACCTTC; cdr3_aa: CASSLRGRNYGYTF
j_call: TRBJ2-1; clone_size: NA; d_call: NA; v_call: TRBV5-6; cdr3_nt: TGTGCCAGCAGCTTTGAAGGGCCGGGATCCTCCTACAATGAGCAGTTCTTC; cdr3_aa: CASSFEGPGSSYNEQFF
j_call: TRBJ1-1; clone_size: once; d_call: NA; v_call: TRBV5-1; cdr3_nt: TGCGCCAGCAGCTTGGGACACCTGAACACTGAAGCTTTCTTT; cdr3_aa: CASSLGHLNTEAFF
j_call: TRBJ1-2; clone_size: NA; d_call: NA; v_call: TRBV20-1; cdr3_nt: TGCAAGGCCCTCGGAGGGGATGGCTACACCTTC; cdr3_aa: CKALGGDGYTF
j_call: TRBJ2-1; clone_size: NA; d_call: NA; v_call: TRBV7-9; cdr3_nt: TGTGCCAGCAGCCGCCCCGGCGGTCGGGGCGGTGAGCAGTTCTTC; cdr3_aa: CASSRPGGRGGEQFF
j_call: TRBJ2-7; clone_size: NA; d_call: NA; v_call: TRBV7-2; cdr3_nt: TGTGCCAGCCAAGAGGGGGCGGGGCCAGCCTACGAGCAGTACTTC; cdr3_aa: CASQEGAGPAYEQYF
j_call: TRBJ2-2; clone_size: NA; d_call: TRBD1; v_call: TRBV3-1/TRBV3-2; cdr3_nt: TGTGCCAGCAGCCTGGGACAGGGTATTGCCGGGGAGCTGTTTTTT; cdr3_aa: CASSLGQGIAGELFF
j_call: TRBJ1-5; clone_size: NA; d_call: NA; v_call: TRBV7-9; cdr3_nt: TGTGCCAGCAGCTTAGTTGGGGGCCCTTATAGCAATCAGCCCCAGCATTTT; cdr3_aa: CASSLVGGPYSNQPQHF
j_call: TRBJ1-2; clone_size: NA; d_call: NA; v_call: TRBV28; cdr3_nt: TGTGCCAGCAGTTTACGTCTCTATGGCTACACCTTC; cdr3_aa: CASSLRLYGYTF
j_call: TRBJ2-1; clone_size: once; d_call: TRBD2; v_call: TRBV7-3; cdr3_nt: TGTGCCGTCCCCGGGACTAGACTTAACAATGAGCAGTTCTTC; cdr3_aa: CAVPGTRLNNEQFF
j_call: TRBJ1-2; clone_size: NA; d_call: NA; v_call: TRBV6-2/TRBV6-3; cdr3_nt: TGTGCCAGCAGTAACAGGGAAGTCTATGGCTACACCTTC; cdr3_aa: CASSNREVYGYTF
j_call: TRBJ1-1; clone_size: NA; d_call: NA; v_call: TRBV7-9; cdr3_nt: TGTGCCAGCAGCTTACAATTAGTTTGGACTGAAGCTTTCTTT; cdr3_aa: CASSLQLVWTEAFF